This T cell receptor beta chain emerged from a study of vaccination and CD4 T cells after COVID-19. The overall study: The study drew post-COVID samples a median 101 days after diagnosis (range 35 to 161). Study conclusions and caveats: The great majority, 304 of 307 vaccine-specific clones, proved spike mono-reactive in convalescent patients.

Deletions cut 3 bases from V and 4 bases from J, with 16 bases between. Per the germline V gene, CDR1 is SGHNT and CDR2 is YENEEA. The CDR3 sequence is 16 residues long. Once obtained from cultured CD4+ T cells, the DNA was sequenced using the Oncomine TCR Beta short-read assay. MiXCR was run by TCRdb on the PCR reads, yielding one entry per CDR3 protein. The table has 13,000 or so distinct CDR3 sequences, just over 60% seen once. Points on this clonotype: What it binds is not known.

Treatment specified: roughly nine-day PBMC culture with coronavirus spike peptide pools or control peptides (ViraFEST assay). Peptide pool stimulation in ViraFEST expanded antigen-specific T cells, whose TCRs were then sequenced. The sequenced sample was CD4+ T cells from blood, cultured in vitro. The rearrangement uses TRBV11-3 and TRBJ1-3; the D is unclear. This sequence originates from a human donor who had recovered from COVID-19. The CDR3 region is CASSLGGPLDGNTIYF. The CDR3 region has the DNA TGTGCCAGCAGCTTGGGTGGGCCGCTCGACGGAAACACCATATATTTT. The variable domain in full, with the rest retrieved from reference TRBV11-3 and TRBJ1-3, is EAGVVQSPRYKIIEKKQPVAFWCNPISGHNTLYWYLQNLGQGPELLIRYENEEAVDDSQLPKDRFSAERLKGVDSTLKIQPAELGDSAVYLCASSLGGPLDGNTIYFGEGSWLTVV.